A selection of T cell receptor beta chains follows, all from one sample in a study of blood T cell repertoires in COVID-19. The data were produced by immunoSEQ multiplex PCR, yet TCRdb's version contains in-frame clones alone and is incomplete. The table shows about 410,000 clones, with 90% occurring only once. Specimen: PBMCs or T cells enriched from blood (not recorded which). These receptors originate from a man aged 18 to 30 who had recovered from COVID-19. The CDR3 runs from the conserved cysteine through the conserved F or W.

J gene,V gene,CDR3 protein
TRBJ2-1,TRBV27,CASSFAGPVSYNEQFF
TRBJ1-1,TRBV5-1,CASSLGATVNTEAFF
TRBJ1-2,TRBV6-2/TRBV6-3,CASSYSGQGYGYTF
TRBJ2-2,TRBV5-6,CASRASNTGELFF
TRBJ1-3,TRBV11-2,CASSLGESSGNTIYF
TRBJ2-7,TRBV5-1,CASSSAGEQYF
TRBJ2-3,TRBV5-4,CATSGSTDTQYF
TRBJ2-5,TRBV25-1,CASSEFSPSGGLQETQYF
TRBJ2-3,TRBV19,CASSIEGTFGTDTQYF
TRBJ1-4,TRBV28,CASSSLGGVVEKLFF
TRBJ2-1,TRBV30,CAWGEQLALGEQFF
TRBJ2-3,TRBV5-1,CASSLAGGAAAWDTQYF
TRBJ2-7,TRBV6-5,CASSYGGTGTYEQYF
TRBJ1-5,TRBV2,CASSDLYSNQPQHF
TRBJ2-2,TRBV11-2,CASSPIRMNTGELFF
TRBJ1-2,TRBV3-1/TRBV3-2,CASKADAHYGYTF
TRBJ2-3,TRBV2,CASCSGSTDTQYF
TRBJ1-6,TRBV2,CASSADSESPLHF
TRBJ2-1,TRBV5-1,CASSTGSYNEQFF
TRBJ1-6,TRBV19,CASITRTSDNSPLHF
TRBJ1-1,TRBV28,CASKGQPLLDTEAFF
TRBJ2-2,TRBV7-9,CASSQGLAGTGELFF
TRBJ2-5,TRBV7-2,CASSLGGGGETQYF
TRBJ1-4,TRBV5-1,CASSLSAGGGEKLFF
TRBJ1-1,TRBV30,CAWSFSTGGLNTEAFF
TRBJ2-1,TRBV12-3/TRBV12-4,CASSLGQLIEQFF
TRBJ1-2,TRBV5-5,CASSRTGVGYTF
TRBJ1-2,TRBV2,CASSEFRGGGPGGYTF
TRBJ1-5,TRBV11-3,CASSLSGVAPQHF
TRBJ1-2,TRBV29-1,CSGRLDYGYTF
TRBJ1-1,TRBV6-5,CASSRGQLNTEAFF
TRBJ2-1,TRBV6-5,CASSYSGTGVEQFF
TRBJ1-2,TRBV19,CASRGTGANYGYTF
TRBJ1-2,TRBV5-8,CASSLGPGTAYGYTF
TRBJ1-6,TRBV3-1/TRBV3-2,CASSATQDSANSPLHF
TRBJ2-2,TRBV15,CATSRTWGGTGTGELFF
TRBJ2-7,TRBV5-6,CASSLGQGISEQYF
TRBJ2-7,TRBV25-1,CASSGETGGDYEQYF
TRBJ2-7,TRBV12-3/TRBV12-4,CASSGTQPYEQYF